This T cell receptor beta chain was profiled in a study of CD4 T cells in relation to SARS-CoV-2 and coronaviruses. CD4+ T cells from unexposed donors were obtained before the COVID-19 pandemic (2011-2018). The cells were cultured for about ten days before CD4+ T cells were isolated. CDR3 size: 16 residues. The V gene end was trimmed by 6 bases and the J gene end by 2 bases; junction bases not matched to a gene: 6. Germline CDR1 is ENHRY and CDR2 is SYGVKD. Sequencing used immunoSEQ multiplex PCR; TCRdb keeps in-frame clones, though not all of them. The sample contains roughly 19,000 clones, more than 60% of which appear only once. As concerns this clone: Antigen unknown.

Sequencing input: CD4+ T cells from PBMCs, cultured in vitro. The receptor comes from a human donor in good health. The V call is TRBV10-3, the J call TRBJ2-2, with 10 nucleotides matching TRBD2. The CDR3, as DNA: TGTGCCATCAGACCGAGCGGGAGGGCCAACACCGGGGAGCTGTTTTTT. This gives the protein CAIRPSGRANTGELFF.